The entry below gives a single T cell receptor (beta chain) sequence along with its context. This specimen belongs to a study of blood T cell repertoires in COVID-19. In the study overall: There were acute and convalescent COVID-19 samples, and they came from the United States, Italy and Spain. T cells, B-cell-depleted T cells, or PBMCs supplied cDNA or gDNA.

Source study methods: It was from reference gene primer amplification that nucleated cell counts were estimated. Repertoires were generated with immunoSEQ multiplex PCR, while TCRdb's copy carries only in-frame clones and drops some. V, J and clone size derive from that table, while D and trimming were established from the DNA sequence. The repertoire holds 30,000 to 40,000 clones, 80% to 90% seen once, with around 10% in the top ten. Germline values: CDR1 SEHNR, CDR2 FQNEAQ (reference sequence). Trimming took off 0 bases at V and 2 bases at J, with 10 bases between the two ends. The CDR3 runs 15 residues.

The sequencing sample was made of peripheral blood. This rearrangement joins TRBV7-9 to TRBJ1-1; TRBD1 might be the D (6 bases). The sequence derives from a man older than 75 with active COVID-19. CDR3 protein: CASSLAGQRNTEAFF. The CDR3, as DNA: TGTGCCAGCAGCTTAGCCGGACAGCGCAACACTGAAGCTTTCTTT. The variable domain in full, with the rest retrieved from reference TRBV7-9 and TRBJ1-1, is DTGVSQNPRHKITKRGQNVTFRCDPISEHNRLYWYRQTLGQGPEFLTYFQNEAQLEKSRLLSDRFSAERPKGSFSTLEIQRTEQGDSAMYLCASSLAGQRNTEAFFGQGTRLTVV.